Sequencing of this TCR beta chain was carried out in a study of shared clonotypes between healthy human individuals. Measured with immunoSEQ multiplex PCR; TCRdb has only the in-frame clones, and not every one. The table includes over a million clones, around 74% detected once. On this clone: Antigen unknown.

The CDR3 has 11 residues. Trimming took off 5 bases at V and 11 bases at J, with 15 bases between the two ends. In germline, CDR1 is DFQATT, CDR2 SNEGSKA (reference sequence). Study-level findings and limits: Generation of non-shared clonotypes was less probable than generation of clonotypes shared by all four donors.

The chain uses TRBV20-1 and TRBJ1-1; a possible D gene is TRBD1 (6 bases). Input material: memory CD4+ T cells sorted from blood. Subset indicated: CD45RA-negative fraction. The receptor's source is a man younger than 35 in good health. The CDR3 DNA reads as TGCAGTGCTTCACCCGAGGGGGGCGCTTTCTTT. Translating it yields CSASPEGGAFF.